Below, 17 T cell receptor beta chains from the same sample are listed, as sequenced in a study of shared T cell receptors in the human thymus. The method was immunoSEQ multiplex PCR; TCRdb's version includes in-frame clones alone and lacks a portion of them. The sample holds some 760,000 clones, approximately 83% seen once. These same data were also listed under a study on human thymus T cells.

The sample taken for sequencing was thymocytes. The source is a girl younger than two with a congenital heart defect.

The CDR3 region has the DNA TGTGCCAGCAGTGGGCGGGACAGAAGGGGTACTTTCTTT. Its protein is CASSGRDRRGTFF. This rearrangement joins TRBV25-1 to TRBJ1-1; 7 bases are a match to TRBD1. CDR3 length equals 13 residues. V was clipped by 4 bases and J by 12 bases; unmatched bases: 11. Germline V CDR1 and CDR2: MGHDK, SYGVNS.

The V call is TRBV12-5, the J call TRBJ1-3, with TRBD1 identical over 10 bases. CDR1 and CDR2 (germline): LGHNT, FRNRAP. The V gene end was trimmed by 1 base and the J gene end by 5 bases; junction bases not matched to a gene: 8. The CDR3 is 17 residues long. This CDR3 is CASGLAPGQGRRNTIYF. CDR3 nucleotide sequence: TGTGCTAGTGGTTTGGCACCGGGACAGGGGAGGAGAAACACCATATATTTT.

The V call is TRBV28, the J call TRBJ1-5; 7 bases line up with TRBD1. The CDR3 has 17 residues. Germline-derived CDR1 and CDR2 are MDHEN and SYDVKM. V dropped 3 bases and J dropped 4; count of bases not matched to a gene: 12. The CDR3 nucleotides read TGTGCCAGCAGTTTGGATAAGGGGGCGAGAGGAAATCAGCCCCAGCATTTT. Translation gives CASSLDKGARGNQPQHF.

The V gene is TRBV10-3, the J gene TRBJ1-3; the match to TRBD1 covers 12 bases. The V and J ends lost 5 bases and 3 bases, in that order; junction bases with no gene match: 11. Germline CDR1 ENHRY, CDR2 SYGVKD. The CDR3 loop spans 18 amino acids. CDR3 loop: CAISLPGQGATIGNTIYF. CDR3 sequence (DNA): TGTGCCATCAGTCTACCGGGACAGGGGGCAACAATTGGAAACACCATATATTTT.

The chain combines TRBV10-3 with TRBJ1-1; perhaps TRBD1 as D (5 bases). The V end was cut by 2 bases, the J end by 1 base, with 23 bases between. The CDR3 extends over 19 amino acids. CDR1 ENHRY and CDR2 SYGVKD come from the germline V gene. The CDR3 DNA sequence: TGTGCCATCAGTGAGAGAGGCGAAAAGGCCAGGGATACGAACACTGAAGCTTTCTTT. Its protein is CAISERGEKARDTNTEAFF.

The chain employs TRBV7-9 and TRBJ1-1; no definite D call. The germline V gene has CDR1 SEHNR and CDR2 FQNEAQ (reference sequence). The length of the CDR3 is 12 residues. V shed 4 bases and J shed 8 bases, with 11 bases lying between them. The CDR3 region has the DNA TGTGCCAGCAGCTCCCTAGGTAGGGAAGCTTTCTTT. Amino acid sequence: CASSSLGREAFF.

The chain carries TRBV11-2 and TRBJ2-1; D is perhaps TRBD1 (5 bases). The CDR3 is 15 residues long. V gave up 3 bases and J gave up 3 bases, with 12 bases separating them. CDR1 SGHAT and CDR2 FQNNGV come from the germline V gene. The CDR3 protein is CASSFRQGRYNEQFF. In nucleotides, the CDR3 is TGTGCCAGCAGCTTCCGGCAGGGCCGCTACAATGAGCAGTTCTTC.

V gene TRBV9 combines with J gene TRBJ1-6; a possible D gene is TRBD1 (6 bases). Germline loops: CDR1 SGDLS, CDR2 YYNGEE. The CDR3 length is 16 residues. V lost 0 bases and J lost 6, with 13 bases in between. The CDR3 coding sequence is TGTGCCAGCAGCGTAGCTGGGGGGGCTGGTAATTCACCCCTCCACTTT. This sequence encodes CASSVAGGAGNSPLHF.

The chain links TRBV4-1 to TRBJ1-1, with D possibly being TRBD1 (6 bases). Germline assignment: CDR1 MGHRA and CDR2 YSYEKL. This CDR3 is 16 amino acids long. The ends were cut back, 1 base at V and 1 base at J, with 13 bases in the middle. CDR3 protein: CASSQVRGKKNTEAFF. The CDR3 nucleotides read TGCGCCAGCAGCCAAGTAAGGGGGAAAAAGAACACTGAAGCTTTCTTT.

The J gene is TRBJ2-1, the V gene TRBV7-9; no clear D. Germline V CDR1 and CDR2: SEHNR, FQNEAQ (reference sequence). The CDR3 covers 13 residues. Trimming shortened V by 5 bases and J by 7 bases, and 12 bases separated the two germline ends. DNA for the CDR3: TGTGCCAGCAGCCCGGAAGGAGAGAATGAGCAGTTCTTC. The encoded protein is CASSPEGENEQFF.

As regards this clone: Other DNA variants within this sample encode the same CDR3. CDR3 sequence: CASSRQGNQPQHF. As DNA, the CDR3 is TGTGCCAGCAGTCGACAGGGGAATCAGCCCCAGCATTTT. The V and J genes are TRBV7-9 and TRBJ1-5, with 8 bases identical to TRBD1. The CDR3 covers 13 residues. With 6 bases clipped from V and 4 bases from J, the junction kept 2 bases outside the gene matches. From germline, CDR1 is SEHNR and CDR2 FQNEAQ (reference sequence).

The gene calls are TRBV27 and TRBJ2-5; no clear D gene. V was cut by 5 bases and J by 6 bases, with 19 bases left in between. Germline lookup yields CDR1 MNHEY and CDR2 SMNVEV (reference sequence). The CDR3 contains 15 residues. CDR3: CASSPPSLGIQTQYF. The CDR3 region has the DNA TGTGCCAGCAGTCCCCCCTCGCTAGGTATTCAGACCCAGTACTTC.

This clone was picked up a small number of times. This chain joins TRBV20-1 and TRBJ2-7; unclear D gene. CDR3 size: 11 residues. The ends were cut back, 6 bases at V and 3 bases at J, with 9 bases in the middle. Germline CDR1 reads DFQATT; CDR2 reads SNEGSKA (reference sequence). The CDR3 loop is CSATNYYEQYF. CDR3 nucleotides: TGCAGTGCCACAAACTACTACGAGCAGTACTTC.

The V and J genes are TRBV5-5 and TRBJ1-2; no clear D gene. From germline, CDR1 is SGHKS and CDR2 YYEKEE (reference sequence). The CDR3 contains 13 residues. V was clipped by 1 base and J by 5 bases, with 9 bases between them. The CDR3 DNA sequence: TGTGCCAGCAGCTTGATACATGTGTATGGCTACACCTTC. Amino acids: CASSLIHVYGYTF.

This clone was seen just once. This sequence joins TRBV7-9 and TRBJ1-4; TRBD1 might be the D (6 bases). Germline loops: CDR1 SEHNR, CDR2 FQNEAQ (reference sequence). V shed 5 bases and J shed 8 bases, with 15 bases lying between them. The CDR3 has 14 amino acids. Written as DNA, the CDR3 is TGTGCCAGCAGCCAAACAGGGAGAAAAGAAAAACTGTTTTTT. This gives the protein CASSQTGRKEKLFF.

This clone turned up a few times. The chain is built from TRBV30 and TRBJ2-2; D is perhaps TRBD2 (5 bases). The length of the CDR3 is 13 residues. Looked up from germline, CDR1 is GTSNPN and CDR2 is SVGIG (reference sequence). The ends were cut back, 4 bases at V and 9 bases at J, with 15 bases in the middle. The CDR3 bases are TGTGCCTGGATGATCGGGATGTCTCGGGAGCTGTTTTTT. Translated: CAWMIGMSRELFF.

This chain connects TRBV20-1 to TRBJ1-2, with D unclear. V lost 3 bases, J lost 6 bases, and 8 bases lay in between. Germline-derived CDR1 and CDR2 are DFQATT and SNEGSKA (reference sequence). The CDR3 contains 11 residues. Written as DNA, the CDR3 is TGCAGTGCTAGTCCCGGTGATGGCTACACCTTC. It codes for CSASPGDGYTF.